Included here is one T cell receptor beta chain sequence, with context. Its target antigen remains unknown. No much larger clonotype is one base removed from it; base qualities were not supplied. The data belong to a study of blood T cell repertoires in COVID-19 (dated by TCRdb to the early 2020s). For context, the study as a whole: Samples from collaborators originated in the United States, Italy and Spain and spanned both the acute and convalescent phases of COVID-19. The material from the prospective study consisted of cDNA or gDNA derived from T cells, B-cell-depleted T cells, or PBMCs. The dataset comprised deeply sampled blood TCRbeta repertoires from subjects exposed to, actively infected with, or recovered from COVID-19. A freely available public database, intended as a resource for researchers studying the immune response to SARS-CoV-2, is where the repertoires were released. The samples were drawn from the first 160 participants of the ongoing ImmuneRACE study and from 950 to 1,500 subjects provided by 6 global collaborators. A de-identified subject ID, COVID-19 status, age in years and sex were almost always included in the sample metadata. HLA class I and class II types, where available, came from metadata supplied by the sample provider rather than from assay-based typing. Findings and caveats that apply to the study as a whole: The quantity of clinical and demographic metadata differed by source and by participant and was supplied without curation.

CDR3 length: 13 amino acids, cysteine to phenylalanine. Only the CDR3 portion is preserved as DNA: 39 bases, with reading frame beginning at the first base. From a lookup of the germline V gene, CDR1 and CDR2 are KGHSH and LQKENI. V and J are trimmed by 3 bases and 7 bases, and the gene matches miss 5 bases of the junction. Enrolling through a virtual design, the prospective study's participants ranged in age from roughly 18 to 100 years and lived across 24 United States geographic areas. In the prospective study, participants were assigned to cohorts based on the clinical history participants reported in a screening survey and a study questionnaire. Recovered participants in ImmuneRACE Cohort 3 were defined by two consecutive negative NP/OP PCR tests, clearance by a healthcare professional, or resolution of symptoms. In the prospective study, whole blood, serum and a nasopharyngeal or oropharyngeal swab were collected from each participant by mobile phlebotomists. Participants in the prospective study had the option to provide additional blood draws and questionnaires over a roughly two-month period. Blood samples from the prospective study were shipped frozen or at room temperature prior to DNA extraction.

TCRbeta CDR3 regions were amplified from genomic DNA using the immunoSEQ Assay, a bias-controlled multiplex PCR. As for how the authors treated the data: The number of nucleated cells in each sample was estimated from the amplification of reference gene primers within the assay. Sequence reads were collapsed and filtered to measure the absolute abundance of every unique TCRbeta CDR3 rearrangement. For each sample, productive Simpson clonality was calculated as the square root of Simpson's diversity index over productive rearrangements. What TCRdb holds here is the immuneACCESS table cut down to in-frame rearrangements. Part of the clones is not present; checked against another copy, under half of the missing clones reflect an unresolved V gene, and the others are unexplained. That table supplies the V and J calls and clone size; D and trimming were determined from the DNA. The sample table lists under 500,000 clones, 85% to 90% of them with a count of one. The ten top clones hold around 1.1% of the sample.

The specimen was PBMCs or T cells enriched from blood (not recorded which). The rearranged chain carries TRBV18 and TRBJ2-7; the junction holds 8 bases that match TRBD1. The source of this sequence is a man younger than 40 who had recovered from COVID-19. The DNA is as follows: TGTGCCAGCTCACCCCCAGGGGGCGGTGAGCAGTACTTC. The resulting protein is CASSPPGGGEQYF.